This T cell receptor beta chain was documented in a study of blood T cell repertoires in COVID-19. Assay: immunoSEQ multiplex PCR; the TCRdb copy retains only in-frame clones and omits some. The sample lists hundreds of thousands of clones, 86% occurring once. There are 13 residues in the CDR3. Germline V gives CDR1 LNHDA, CDR2 SQIVND (reference sequence). The germline V and J ends were trimmed by 6 bases and 2 bases, with 10 bases remaining between them. This chain joins TRBV19 and TRBJ2-5; no definite D call. The sequence derives from a woman between 25 and 40 years old with active or convalescent COVID-19. Input material: peripheral blood. The CDR3: CASSRQGQETQYF. As DNA, the CDR3 is TGTGCCAGTAGCCGACAAGGTCAAGAGACCCAGTACTTC.